The 10 T cell receptor beta chains in this list originate from one sample, sequenced in a study of response to subunit inactivated influenza vaccine. MiXCR, applied by TCRdb to the RT-PCR reads, yields one record per CDR3 protein. The sample contains under 800,000 distinct CDR3 sequences, about 15% of which appear only once. The source material was PBMCs from blood, sampled less than 15 days before vaccination. The source is a middle-aged man who received an inactivated influenza vaccine.

The rearrangement joins TRBV15 to TRBJ2-2; D gene uncertain. V lost 0 bases, J lost 3 bases, and 5 bases lay in between. The CDR3 is 14 amino acids. Germline V gene sequence: CDR1 LNHNV, CDR2 YYDKDF (reference sequence). Here the CDR3 DNA reads TGTGCCACCAGCAGAGAGCGATACACCGGGGAGCTGTTTTTT. Translation: CATSRERYTGELFF.

This clonotype showed up just a few times. The chain joins TRBV7-9 to TRBJ1-2; 8 nucleotides align to TRBD1. Trimming took 3 bases from V and 5 from J; bases not matched to a gene: 5. The CDR3 sequence is 14 residues long. Germline-derived CDR1 and CDR2 are SEHNR and FQNEAQ (reference sequence). CDR3 protein: CASSFADRAYGYTF. The CDR3 DNA is TGTGCCAGCAGCTTCGCGGACAGGGCGTATGGCTACACCTTC. The whole variable domain, remainder taken from reference TRBV7-9 and TRBJ1-2, is DTGVSQNPRHKITKRGQNVTFRCDPISEHNRLYWYRQTLGQGPEFLTYFQNEAQLEKSRLLSDRFSAERPKGSFSTLEIQRTEQGDSAMYLCASSFADRAYGYTFGSGTRLTVV.

This clonotype has a handful of counts. This chain uses TRBV18 with TRBJ2-3; the D gene could be TRBD1 or TRBD2 (5 bases each). The CDR3 sequence is 17 residues long. Trimming took off 5 bases at V and 2 bases at J, with 20 bases between the two ends. The germline V gene has CDR1 KGHSH and CDR2 LQKENI. The CDR3 DNA reads TGTGCCAGCTCATCTCTGGGACGCCCCCGGAACACAGATACGCAGTATTTT. As protein: CASSSLGRPRNTDTQYF.

The chain employs TRBV11-2 and TRBJ2-3, with D maybe TRBD2 (7 bases). Trimming pared 0 bases from V and 5 bases from J, leaving 15 bases between. Germline V gives CDR1 SGHAT, CDR2 FQNNGV. This CDR3 spans 16 amino acids. As DNA, the CDR3 is TGTGCCAGCAGCTTAGAGGAGGGGGGGCGACTAGATACGCAGTATTTT. This translates into CASSLEEGGRLDTQYF.

This clonotype has only a few counts. V gene TRBV14 combines with J gene TRBJ2-2; D gene uncertain. Deletions cut 2 bases from V and 4 bases from J, with 11 bases between. The length of the CDR3 is 15 residues. CDR1 is SGHDN, CDR2 FVKESK, per germline. CDR3 region: CASSQWNSGTGELFF. CDR3 nucleotide sequence: TGTGCCAGCAGCCAATGGAATTCGGGCACCGGGGAGCTGTTTTTT.

This clonotype turned up a few times. The V gene is TRBV6-5, the J gene TRBJ1-1, with D perhaps TRBD1 (5 bases). This CDR3 region has 16 residues. The V end lost 2 bases, the J end lost 5 bases, and 18 bases lay between the germline ends. Germline lookup yields CDR1 MNHEY and CDR2 SVGAGI. This chain's CDR3 is CASSYQTTGGRTEAFF. For the CDR3, the DNA is TGTGCCAGCAGTTACCAAACGACGGGGGGTAGAACTGAAGCTTTCTTT.

This clonotype came up many times. The chain employs TRBV12-3 or TRBV12-4 and TRBJ2-2; the D gene is possibly TRBD1 (6 bases). The CDR3 consists of 17 residues. Trimming took off 1 base at V and 5 bases at J, with 17 bases between the two ends. The CDR3 DNA is TGTGCCAGCAGTTTAGTTCAGGGGTTTTTTTGGACCGGGGAGCTGTTTTTT. It yields the protein CASSLVQGFFWTGELFF.

The chain has TRBV20-1 and TRBJ1-5, with D uncertain. The germline CDR1 and CDR2 sequences are DFQATT and SNEGSKA (reference sequence). The V and J ends lost 3 bases and 3 bases respectively, with 9 bases between them. This CDR3 contains 13 residues. CDR3 in amino acids: CSASGQINQPQHF. The CDR3 region has the DNA TGCAGTGCTAGCGGGCAAATCAATCAGCCCCAGCATTTT.

This clonotype was recorded a few times. The rearrangement uses TRBV2 and TRBJ2-7; 7 bases fit TRBD2. J lost 7 bases, V lost 2 bases, and 5 bases had no gene match. The CDR3 has 13 amino acids. The V gene's germline CDR1 is SNHLY and CDR2 FYNNEI. This CDR3 reads CASSERGAGEQYF. In DNA form, the CDR3 reads TGTGCCAGCAGTGAACGGGGAGCGGGGGAGCAGTACTTC.

This clonotype was counted a few times. The chain is built from TRBV7-2 and TRBJ1-5; D is uncertain. V lost 4 bases to trimming and J lost 0 bases, with 10 bases between them. CDR3 size: 15 residues. Germline V gene data show CDR1 as SGHTA and CDR2 as FQGNSA. CDR3 nucleotide sequence: TGTGCCAGCAGCTCAAGCGTTTATAGCAATCAGCCCCAGCATTTT. This sequence encodes CASSSSVYSNQPQHF.